What follows describes a single TCR beta chain. The antigen is undetermined. This specimen comes from a study of blood T cells in healthy people across ages. Through a sample-barcoded 5' primer and a J-beta primer mix, a second PCR was run for roughly 7 to 11 cycles. Tagging of each cDNA molecule was performed by a template-switch adaptor with 12 random nucleotides. In TCRdb, the 5' RACE reads were re-called with MiXCR into one record per CDR3 protein. The sample shows roughly 1,000,000 distinct CDR3 sequences, roughly a quarter of them seen only once. The CDR3 is 19 residues long. Losses at the gene ends were 4 bases for V and 0 bases for J; bases not matched to a gene: 11. Germline V gene sequence: CDR1 SGHAT, CDR2 FQNNGV. Study-level results: Expanded clonotype shifts may have been confounded, as the donors had an unknown CMV status. Naive and antigen-experienced cells were not separated, limiting conclusive comparison. Among long-lived donors, naive CD4+ cells were more numerous and diversity higher than in aged donors.

These data are also associated with another study on T cells of mothers and their children.

The receptor was isolated from a girl aged 2 to 9 in good health. Sequenced sample: blood. This sequence joins TRBV11-2 and TRBJ2-3; TRBD1 aligns across 12 bases. CDR3 residues: CASSSQPGQGAISTDTQYF. CDR3 in DNA: TGTGCCAGCAGCTCACAACCGGGACAGGGGGCGATCAGCACAGATACGCAGTATTTT. The whole variable domain, filled in from reference TRBV11-2 and TRBJ2-3, reads EAGVAQSPRYKIIEKRQSVAFWCNPISGHATLYWYQQILGQGPKLLIQFQNNGVVDDSQLPKDRFSAERLKGVDSTLKIQPAKLEDSAVYLCASSSQPGQGAISTDTQYFGPGTRLTVL.